This T cell receptor (beta chain) was captured by sequencing in a study of blood T cell repertoires in COVID-19. Study overall: The study counted Cohort 3 donors as recovered given two negative PCRs, clearance, or symptom resolution.

Those enrolled, adults aged roughly 18 to 90 years, came from 24 US areas. Cohorts were assigned according to the clinical history that participants reported. In the original workflow: From reference gene primer amplification, estimates of nucleated cell counts were derived. Sequencing used immunoSEQ multiplex PCR; TCRdb keeps in-frame clones, though not all of them. The V and J calls and clone size were taken over from that table, and D and trimming were inferred from the DNA. The profile shows 350,000 to 450,000 clones, over 75% of them singletons. Germline V lookup: CDR1 MNHEY, CDR2 SVGEGT. The CDR3 covers 16 residues. Unmatched junction bases numbered 9, after V lost 2 bases and J lost 4 bases.

The sequence was collected from a man in his forties or fifties in a cohort exposed to, infected with or recovered from COVID-19 (not recorded which). This rearrangement joins TRBV6-2 or TRBV6-3 to TRBJ2-5, with 8 bases lining up with TRBD2. The sequenced sample was PBMCs or T cells enriched from blood (not recorded which). CDR3 residues: CASSYGSGGTRETQYF. The DNA for the CDR3 is TGTGCCAGCAGTTACGGGAGCGGGGGAACAAGAGAGACCCAGTACTTC.